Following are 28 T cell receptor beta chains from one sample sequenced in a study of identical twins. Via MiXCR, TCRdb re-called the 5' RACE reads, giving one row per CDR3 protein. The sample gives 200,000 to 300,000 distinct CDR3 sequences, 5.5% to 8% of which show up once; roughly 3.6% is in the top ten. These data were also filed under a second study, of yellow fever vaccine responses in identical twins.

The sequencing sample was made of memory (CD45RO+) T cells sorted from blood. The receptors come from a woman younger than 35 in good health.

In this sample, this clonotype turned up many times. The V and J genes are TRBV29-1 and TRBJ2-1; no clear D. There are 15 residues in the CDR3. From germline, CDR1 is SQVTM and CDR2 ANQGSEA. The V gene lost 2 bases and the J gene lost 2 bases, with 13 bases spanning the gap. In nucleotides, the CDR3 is TGCAGCGTTGAATACGGTCGGCGGACCTACAATGAGCAGTTCTTC. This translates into CSVEYGRRTYNEQFF.

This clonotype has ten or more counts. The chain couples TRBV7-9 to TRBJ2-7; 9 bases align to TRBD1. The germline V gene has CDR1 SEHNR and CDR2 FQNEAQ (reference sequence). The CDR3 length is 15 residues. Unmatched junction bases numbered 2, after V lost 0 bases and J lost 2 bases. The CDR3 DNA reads TGTGCCAGCAGCTTAGCGAGGACAGGGGCCTACGAGCAGTACTTC. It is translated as CASSLARTGAYEQYF.

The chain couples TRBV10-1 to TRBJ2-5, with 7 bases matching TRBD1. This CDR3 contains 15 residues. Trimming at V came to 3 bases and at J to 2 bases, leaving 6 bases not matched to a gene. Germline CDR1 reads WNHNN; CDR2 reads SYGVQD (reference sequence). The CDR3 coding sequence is TGCGCCAGCAGTGACACGGCAGGGGGTCAAGAGACCCAGTACTTC. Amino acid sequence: CASSDTAGGQETQYF.

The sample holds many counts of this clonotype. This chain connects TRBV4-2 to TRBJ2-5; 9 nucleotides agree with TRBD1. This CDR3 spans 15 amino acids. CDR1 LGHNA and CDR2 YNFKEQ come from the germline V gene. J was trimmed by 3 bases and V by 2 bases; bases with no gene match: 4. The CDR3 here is CASSQPDRGEETQYF. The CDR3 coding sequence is TGTGCCAGCAGCCAACCAGACAGGGGGGAAGAGACCCAGTACTTC.

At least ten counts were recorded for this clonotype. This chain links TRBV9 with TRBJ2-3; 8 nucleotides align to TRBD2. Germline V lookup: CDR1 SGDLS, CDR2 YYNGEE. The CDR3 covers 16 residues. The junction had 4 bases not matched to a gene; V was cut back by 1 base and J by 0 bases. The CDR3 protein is CASSVLGRASTDTQYF. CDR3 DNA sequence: TGTGCCAGCAGCGTACTCGGGAGGGCCAGCACAGATACGCAGTATTTT.

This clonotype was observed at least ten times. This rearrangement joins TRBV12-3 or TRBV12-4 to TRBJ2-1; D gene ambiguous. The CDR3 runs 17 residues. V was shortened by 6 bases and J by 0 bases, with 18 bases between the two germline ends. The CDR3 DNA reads TGTGCCAGCAGCTCGCGGCGCGGAGCGAGCTCCTACAATGAGCAGTTCTTC. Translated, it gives CASSSRRGASSYNEQFF.

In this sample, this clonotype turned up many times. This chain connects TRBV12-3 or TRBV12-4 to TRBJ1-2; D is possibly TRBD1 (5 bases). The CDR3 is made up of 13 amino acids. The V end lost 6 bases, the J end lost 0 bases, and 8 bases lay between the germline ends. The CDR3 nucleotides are TGTGCCAGCAGCAGGGATTCTAACTATGGCTACACCTTC. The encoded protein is CASSRDSNYGYTF.

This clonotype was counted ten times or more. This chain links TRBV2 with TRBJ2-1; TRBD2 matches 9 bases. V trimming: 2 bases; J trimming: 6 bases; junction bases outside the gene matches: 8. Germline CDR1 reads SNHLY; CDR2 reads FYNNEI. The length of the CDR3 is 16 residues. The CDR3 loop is CASSERGLAGFNEQFF. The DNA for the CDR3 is TGTGCCAGCAGTGAAAGAGGGCTAGCGGGGTTCAATGAGCAGTTCTTC. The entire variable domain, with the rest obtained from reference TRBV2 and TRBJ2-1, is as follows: EPEVTQTPSHQVTQMGQEVILRCVPISNHLYFYWYRQILGQKVEFLVSFYNNEISEKSEIFDDQFSVERPDGSNFTLKIRSTKLEDSAMYFCASSERGLAGFNEQFFGPGTRLTVL.

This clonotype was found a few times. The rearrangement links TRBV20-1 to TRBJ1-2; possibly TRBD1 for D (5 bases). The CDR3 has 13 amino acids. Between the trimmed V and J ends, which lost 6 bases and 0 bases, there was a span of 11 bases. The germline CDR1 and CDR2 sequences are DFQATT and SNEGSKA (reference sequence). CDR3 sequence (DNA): TGCAGTGCAGCGGGGCCCGCTAACTATGGCTACACCTTC. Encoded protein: CSAAGPANYGYTF.

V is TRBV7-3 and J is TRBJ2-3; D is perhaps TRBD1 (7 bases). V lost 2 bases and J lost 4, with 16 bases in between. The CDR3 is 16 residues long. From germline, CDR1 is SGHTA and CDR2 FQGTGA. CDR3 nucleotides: TGTGCCAGCAGCTTAGGGATGGAGGGGGCGGCAGATACGCAGTATTTT. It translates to CASSLGMEGAADTQYF.

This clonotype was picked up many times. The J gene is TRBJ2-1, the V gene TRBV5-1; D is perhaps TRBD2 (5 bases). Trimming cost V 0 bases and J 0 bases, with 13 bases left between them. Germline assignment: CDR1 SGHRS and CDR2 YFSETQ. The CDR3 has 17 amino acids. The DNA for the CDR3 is TGCGCCAGCAGCTTGGGGAGCGGCCCGAGCTCCTACAATGAGCAGTTCTTC. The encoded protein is CASSLGSGPSSYNEQFF.

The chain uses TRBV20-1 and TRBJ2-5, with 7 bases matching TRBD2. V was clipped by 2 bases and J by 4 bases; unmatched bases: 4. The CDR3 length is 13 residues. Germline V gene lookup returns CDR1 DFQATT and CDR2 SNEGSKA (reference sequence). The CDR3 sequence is CSARPGTTETQYF. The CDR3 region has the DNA TGCAGTGCTAGACCCGGGACTACAGAGACCCAGTACTTC.

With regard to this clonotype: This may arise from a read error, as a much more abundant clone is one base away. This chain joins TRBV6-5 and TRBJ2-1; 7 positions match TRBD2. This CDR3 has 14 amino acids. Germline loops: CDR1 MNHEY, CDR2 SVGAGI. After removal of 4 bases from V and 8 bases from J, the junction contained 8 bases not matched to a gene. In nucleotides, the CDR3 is TGTGCCAGCAGTTGGGGACTGGGGGGGGATGAGCAGTTCTTC. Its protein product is CASSWGLGGDEQFF.

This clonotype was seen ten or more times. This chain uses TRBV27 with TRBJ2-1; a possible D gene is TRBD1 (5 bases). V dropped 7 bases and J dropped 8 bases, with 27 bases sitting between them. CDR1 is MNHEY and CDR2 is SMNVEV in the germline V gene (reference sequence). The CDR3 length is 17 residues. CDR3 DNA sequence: TGTGCCAGCAACTTGGGGCGCCAGCCATCTCCAAGGGATGAGCAGTTCTTC. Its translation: CASNLGRQPSPRDEQFF.

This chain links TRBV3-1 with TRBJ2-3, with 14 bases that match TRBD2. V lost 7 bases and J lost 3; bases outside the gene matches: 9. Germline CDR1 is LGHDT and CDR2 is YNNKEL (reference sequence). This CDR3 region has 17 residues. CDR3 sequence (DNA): TGTGCCAGCACCCGAGGGACTAGCGGGAGTCGGACAGATACGCAGTATTTT. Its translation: CASTRGTSGSRTDTQYF.

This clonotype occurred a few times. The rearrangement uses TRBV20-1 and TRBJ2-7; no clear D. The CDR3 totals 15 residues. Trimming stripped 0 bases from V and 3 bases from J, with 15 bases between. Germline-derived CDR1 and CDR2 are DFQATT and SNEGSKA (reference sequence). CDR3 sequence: CSARDEAGGFYEQYV. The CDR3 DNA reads TGCAGTGCTAGAGATGAGGCAGGCGGTTTCTACGAGCAGTACGTC.

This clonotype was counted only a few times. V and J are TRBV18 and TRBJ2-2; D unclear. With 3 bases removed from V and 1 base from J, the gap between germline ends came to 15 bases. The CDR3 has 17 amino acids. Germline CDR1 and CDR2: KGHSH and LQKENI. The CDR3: CASSPSDGPLNTGELFF. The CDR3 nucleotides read TGTGCCAGCTCACCTTCCGACGGGCCCTTGAACACCGGGGAGCTGTTTTTT.

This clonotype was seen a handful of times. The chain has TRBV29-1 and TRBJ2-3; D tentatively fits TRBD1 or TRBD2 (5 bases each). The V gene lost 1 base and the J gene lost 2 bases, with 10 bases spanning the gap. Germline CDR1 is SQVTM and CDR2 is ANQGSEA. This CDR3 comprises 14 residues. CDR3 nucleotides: TGCAGCGTTGAAGGGGGGACCGACACAGATACGCAGTATTTT. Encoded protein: CSVEGGTDTDTQYF.

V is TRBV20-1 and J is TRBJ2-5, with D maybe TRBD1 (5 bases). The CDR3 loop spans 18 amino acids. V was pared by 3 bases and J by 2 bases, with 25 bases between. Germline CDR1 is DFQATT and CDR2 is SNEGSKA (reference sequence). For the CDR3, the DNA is TGCAGTGCTAGGGATTCGACGTGGGGCTCGCGGCGGCAAGAGACCCAGTACTTC. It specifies CSARDSTWGSRRQETQYF.

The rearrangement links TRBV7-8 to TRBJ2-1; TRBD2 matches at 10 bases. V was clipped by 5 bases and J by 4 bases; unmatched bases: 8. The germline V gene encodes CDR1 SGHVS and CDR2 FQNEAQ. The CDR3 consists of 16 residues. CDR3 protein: CASSQQGLAAYNEQFF. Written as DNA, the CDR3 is TGTGCCAGCAGCCAACAAGGACTAGCGGCTTACAATGAGCAGTTCTTC.

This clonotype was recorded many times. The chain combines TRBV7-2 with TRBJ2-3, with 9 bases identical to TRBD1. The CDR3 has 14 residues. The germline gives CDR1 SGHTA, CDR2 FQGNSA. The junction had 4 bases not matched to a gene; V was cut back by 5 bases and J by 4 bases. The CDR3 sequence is CASSPRTGADTQYF. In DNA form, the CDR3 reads TGTGCCAGCAGCCCCAGGACAGGGGCAGATACGCAGTATTTT.

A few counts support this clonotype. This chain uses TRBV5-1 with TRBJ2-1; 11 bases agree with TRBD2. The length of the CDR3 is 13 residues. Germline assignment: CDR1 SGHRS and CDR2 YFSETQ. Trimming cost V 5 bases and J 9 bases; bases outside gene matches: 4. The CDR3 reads CASRGTSGGEQFF. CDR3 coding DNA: TGCGCCAGCAGGGGGACTAGCGGTGGTGAGCAGTTCTTC.

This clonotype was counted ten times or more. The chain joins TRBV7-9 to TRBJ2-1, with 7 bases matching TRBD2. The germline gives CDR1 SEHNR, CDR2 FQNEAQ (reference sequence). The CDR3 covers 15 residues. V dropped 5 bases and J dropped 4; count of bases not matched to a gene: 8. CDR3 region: CASSALADIYNEQFF. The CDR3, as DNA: TGTGCCAGCAGCGCGCTAGCGGATATTTACAATGAGCAGTTCTTC.

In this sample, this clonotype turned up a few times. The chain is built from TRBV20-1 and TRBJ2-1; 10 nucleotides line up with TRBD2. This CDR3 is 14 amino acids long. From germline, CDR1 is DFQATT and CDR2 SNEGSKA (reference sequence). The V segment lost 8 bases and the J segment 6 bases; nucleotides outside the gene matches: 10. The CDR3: CSMGASGRTNEQFF. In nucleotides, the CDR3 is TGCAGTATGGGGGCTAGCGGGAGAACCAATGAGCAGTTCTTC.

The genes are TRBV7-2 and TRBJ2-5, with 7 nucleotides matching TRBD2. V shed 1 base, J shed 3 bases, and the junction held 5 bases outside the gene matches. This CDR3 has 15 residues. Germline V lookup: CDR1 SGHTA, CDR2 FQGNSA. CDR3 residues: CASSLVPSGKETQYF. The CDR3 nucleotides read TGTGCCAGCAGCTTAGTGCCTAGCGGTAAAGAGACCCAGTACTTC.

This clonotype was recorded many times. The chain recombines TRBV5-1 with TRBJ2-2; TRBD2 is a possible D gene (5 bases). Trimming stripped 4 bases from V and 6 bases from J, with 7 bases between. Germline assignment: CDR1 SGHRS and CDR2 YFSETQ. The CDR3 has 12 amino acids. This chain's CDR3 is CASSRGPGELFF. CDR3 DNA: TGCGCCAGCAGCCGGGGTCCCGGGGAGCTGTTTTTT.

The CDR3 nucleotides are TGTGCCAGCAGCTCCGGGACCTCAAGCTCCTACAATGAGCAGTTCTTC. This gives the protein CASSSGTSSSYNEQFF. The chain uses TRBV7-8 and TRBJ2-1, with D possibly called TRBD1 or TRBD2 (5 bases each). In germline, CDR1 is SGHVS, CDR2 FQNEAQ. The CDR3 is 16 amino acids. The ends were cut back, 4 bases at V and 0 bases at J, with 13 bases in the middle.

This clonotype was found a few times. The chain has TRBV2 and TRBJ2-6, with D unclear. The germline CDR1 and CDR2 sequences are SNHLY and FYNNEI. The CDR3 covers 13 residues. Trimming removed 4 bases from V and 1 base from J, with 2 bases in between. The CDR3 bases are TGTGCCAGCAGTGGGTCTGGGGCCAACGTCCTGACTTTC. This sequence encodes CASSGSGANVLTF.